These 9 T cell receptor beta chains were all obtained from the same sample, sequenced in a study of OX40 agonist ivuxolimab in advanced cancers. Clones were sequenced by immunoSEQ multiplex PCR, and TCRdb holds only the in-frame ones, with some missing. The repertoire holds 6,400 or so clones, with under 85% as singletons. Sequences were derived from CD4+ or CD8+ T cells sorted from blood, sampled in a trial of the OX40 agonist ivuxolimab. The receptor source for this set is an adult with an advanced solid tumor such as melanoma, head and neck, liver or kidney cancer.

This clone was observed once. The V gene is TRBV9, the J gene TRBJ2-7; 9 bases map to TRBD2. Trimming took 0 bases from V and 2 from J; bases not matched to a gene: 3. CDR3 length equals 15 residues. The germline V gene encodes CDR1 SGDLS and CDR2 YYNGEE. DNA of the CDR3: TGTGCCAGCAGCGTAGGGTCTAGCGGGGCCTACGAGCAGTACTTC. Protein product: CASSVGSSGAYEQYF.

The chain has TRBV12-5 and TRBJ2-3, with TRBD1 as a possible D gene (6 bases). With 6 bases removed from V and 0 bases from J, the gap between germline ends came to 10 bases. The germline V gene has CDR1 LGHNT and CDR2 FRNRAP. CDR3 length equals 14 residues. CDR3 bases: TGTGCTAGTGGGGACAGCCCTAGCACAGATACGCAGTATTTT. The encoded protein is CASGDSPSTDTQYF.

The rearrangement joins TRBV28 to TRBJ2-7, with D perhaps being TRBD1 or TRBD2 (5 bases each). The CDR3 consists of 12 residues. Germline V lookup: CDR1 MDHEN, CDR2 SYDVKM. The V end was cut by 8 bases, the J end by 3 bases, with 11 bases between. The CDR3 reads CASSGTYYEQYF. CDR3 DNA sequence: TGTGCCAGCTCCGGGACGTACTACGAGCAGTACTTC.

J is TRBJ1-5 and V is TRBV27; D unresolved. CDR3 length: 12 amino acids. The V gene lost 6 bases and the J gene lost 15 bases, with 18 bases spanning the gap. The V gene's germline CDR1 is MNHEY and CDR2 SMNVEV (reference sequence). The CDR3 reads CASSPGPDLWHF. CDR3 sequence (DNA): TGTGCCAGCAGCCCAGGACCGGACCTTTGGCATTTT.

The rearrangement joins TRBV19 to TRBJ1-1; D gene ambiguous. Trimming stripped 3 bases from V and 5 bases from J, with 10 bases between. Per the germline V gene, CDR1 is LNHDA and CDR2 is SQIVND (reference sequence). The CDR3 is 13 residues long. Written as DNA, the CDR3 is TGTGCCAGTAGTATGACGGGGATTACTGAAGCTTTCTTT. Amino acid sequence: CASSMTGITEAFF.

This chain joins TRBV6-6 and TRBJ1-1; D gene unclear. The CDR3 is made up of 11 amino acids. The germline V gene encodes CDR1 MNHNY and CDR2 SVGAGI (reference sequence). Trimming shortened V by 6 bases and J by 3 bases, and 5 bases separated the two germline ends. CDR3 region: CASRPDTEAFF. DNA of the CDR3: TGTGCCAGCAGACCGGACACTGAAGCTTTCTTT.

This chain joins TRBV19 and TRBJ1-1; D not resolved. Deletions cut 3 bases from V and 1 base from J, with 9 bases between. The CDR3 runs to 14 residues. Germline V gene data show CDR1 as LNHDA and CDR2 as SQIVND (reference sequence). Written as DNA, the CDR3 is TGTGCCAGTAGTATCGGTGCACAGAACACTGAAGCTTTCTTT. Translation: CASSIGAQNTEAFF. Full variable domain (outside the CDR3, taken from reference TRBV19 and TRBJ1-1): DGGITQSPKYLFRKEGQNVTLSCEQNLNHDAMYWYRQDPGQGLRLIYYSQIVNDFQKGDIAEGYSVSREKKESFPLTVTSAQKNPTAFYLCASSIGAQNTEAFFGQGTRLTVV.

The chain couples TRBV7-9 to TRBJ2-2; D is undetermined. This CDR3 has 14 residues. Germline V gene data show CDR1 as SEHNR and CDR2 as FQNEAQ (reference sequence). The germline V and J ends were trimmed by 8 bases and 6 bases, with 16 bases remaining between them. CDR3 nucleotide sequence: TGTGCCAGCCATAATACCACTGCCGCCGGGGAGCTGTTTTTT. The encoded protein is CASHNTTAAGELFF.

This clone showed up just a few times. V and J are TRBV4-3 and TRBJ1-5; D is uncertain. The V end lost 4 bases, the J end lost 0 bases, and 10 bases lay between the germline ends. The CDR3 covers 15 residues. In germline, CDR1 is LGHNA, CDR2 YSLEER. The CDR3 loop reads CASSRVWDSNQPQHF. DNA for the CDR3: TGCGCCAGCAGCCGGGTTTGGGATAGCAATCAGCCCCAGCATTTT.